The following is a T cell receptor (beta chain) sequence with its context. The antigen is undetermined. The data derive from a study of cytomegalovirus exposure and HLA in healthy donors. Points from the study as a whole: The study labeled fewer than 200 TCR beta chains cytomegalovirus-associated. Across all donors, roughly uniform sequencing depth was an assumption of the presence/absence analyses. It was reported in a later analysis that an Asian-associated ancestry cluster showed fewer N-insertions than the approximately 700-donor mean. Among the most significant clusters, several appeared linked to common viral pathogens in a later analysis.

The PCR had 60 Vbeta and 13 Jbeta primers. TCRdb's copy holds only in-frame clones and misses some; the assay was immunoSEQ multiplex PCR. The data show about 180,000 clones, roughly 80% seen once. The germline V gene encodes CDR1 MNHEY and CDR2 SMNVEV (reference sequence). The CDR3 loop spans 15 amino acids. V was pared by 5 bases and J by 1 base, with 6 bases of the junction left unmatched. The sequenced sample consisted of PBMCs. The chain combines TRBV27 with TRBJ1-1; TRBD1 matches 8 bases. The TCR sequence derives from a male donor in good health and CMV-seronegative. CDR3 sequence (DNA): TGTGCCAGCAGTATCGGGACAGGAGGGAACACTGAAGCTTTCTTT. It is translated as CASSIGTGGNTEAFF.